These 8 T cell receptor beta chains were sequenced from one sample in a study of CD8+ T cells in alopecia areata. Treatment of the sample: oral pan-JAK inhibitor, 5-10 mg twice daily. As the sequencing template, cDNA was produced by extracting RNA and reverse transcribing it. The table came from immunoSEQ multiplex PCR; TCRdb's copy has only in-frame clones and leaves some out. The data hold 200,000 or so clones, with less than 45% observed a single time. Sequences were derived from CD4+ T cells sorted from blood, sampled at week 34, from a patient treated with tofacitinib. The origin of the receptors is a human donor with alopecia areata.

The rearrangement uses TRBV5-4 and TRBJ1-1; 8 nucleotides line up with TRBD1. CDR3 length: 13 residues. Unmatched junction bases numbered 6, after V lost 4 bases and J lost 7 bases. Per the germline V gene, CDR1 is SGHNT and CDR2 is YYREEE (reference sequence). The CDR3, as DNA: TGTGCCAGCAGCCGAAAGACAGGGGATGAAGCTTTCTTT. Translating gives CASSRKTGDEAFF. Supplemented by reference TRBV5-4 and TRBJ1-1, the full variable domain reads ETGVTQSPTHLIKTRGQQVTLRCSSQSGHNTVSWYQQALGQGPQFIFQYYREEENGRGNFPPRFSGLQFPNYSSELNVNALELDDSALYLCASSRKTGDEAFFGQGTRLTVV.

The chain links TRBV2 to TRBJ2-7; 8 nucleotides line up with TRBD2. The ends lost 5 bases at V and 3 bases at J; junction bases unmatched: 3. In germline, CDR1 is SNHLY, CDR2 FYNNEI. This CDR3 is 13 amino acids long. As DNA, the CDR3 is TGTGCCAGCAGTCAGACTAGCGACTACGAGCAGTACTTC. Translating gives CASSQTSDYEQYF. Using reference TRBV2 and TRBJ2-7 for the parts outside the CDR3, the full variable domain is EPEVTQTPSHQVTQMGQEVILRCVPISNHLYFYWYRQILGQKVEFLVSFYNNEISEKSEIFDDQFSVERPDGSNFTLKIRSTKLEDSAMYFCASSQTSDYEQYFGPGTRLTVT.

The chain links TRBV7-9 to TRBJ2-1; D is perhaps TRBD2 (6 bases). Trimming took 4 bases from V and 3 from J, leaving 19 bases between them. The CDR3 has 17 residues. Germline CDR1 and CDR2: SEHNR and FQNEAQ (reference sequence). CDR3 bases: TGTGCCAGCAGCTCACGCCCCTCGGGACTCCTCTACAATGAGCAGTTCTTC. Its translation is CASSSRPSGLLYNEQFF. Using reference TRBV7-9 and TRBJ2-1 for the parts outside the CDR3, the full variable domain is DTGVSQNPRHKITKRGQNVTFRCDPISEHNRLYWYRQTLGQGPEFLTYFQNEAQLEKSRLLSDRFSAERPKGSFSTLEIQRTEQGDSAMYLCASSSRPSGLLYNEQFFGPGTRLTVL.

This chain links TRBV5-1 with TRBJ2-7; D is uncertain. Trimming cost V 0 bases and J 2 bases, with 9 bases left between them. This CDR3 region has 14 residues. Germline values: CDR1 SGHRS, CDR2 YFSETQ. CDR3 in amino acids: CASSLAQPAYEQYF. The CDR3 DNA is TGCGCCAGCAGCTTGGCTCAGCCAGCCTACGAGCAGTACTTC.

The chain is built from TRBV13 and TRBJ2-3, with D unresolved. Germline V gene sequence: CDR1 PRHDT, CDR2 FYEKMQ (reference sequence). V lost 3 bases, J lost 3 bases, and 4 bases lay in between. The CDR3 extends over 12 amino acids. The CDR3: CASSFITDTQYF. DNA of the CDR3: TGTGCCAGCAGCTTTATAACAGATACGCAGTATTTT.

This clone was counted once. CDR3: CASSSRRLAGEYTQYF. As DNA, the CDR3 is TGTGCCAGCAGCTCGCGGCGACTAGCGGGAGAGTATACGCAGTATTTT. V gene TRBV7-8 combines with J gene TRBJ2-3, with 12 nucleotides matching TRBD2. This CDR3 has 16 residues. From germline, CDR1 is SGHVS and CDR2 FQNEAQ. V lost 4 bases and J lost 7; bases outside the gene matches: 9.

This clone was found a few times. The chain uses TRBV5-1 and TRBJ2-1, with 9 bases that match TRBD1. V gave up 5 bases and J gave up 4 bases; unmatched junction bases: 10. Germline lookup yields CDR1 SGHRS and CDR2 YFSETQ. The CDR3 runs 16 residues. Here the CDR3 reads CASSRTGATLYNEQFF. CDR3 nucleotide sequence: TGCGCCAGCAGTAGGACAGGGGCCACCCTGTACAATGAGCAGTTCTTC.

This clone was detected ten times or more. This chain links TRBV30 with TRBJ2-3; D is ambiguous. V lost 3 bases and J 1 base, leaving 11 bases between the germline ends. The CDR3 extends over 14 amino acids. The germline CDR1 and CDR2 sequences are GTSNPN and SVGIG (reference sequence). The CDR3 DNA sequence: TGTGCCTGGAGAATGGGAAGAGGCACAGATACGCAGTATTTT. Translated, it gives CAWRMGRGTDTQYF. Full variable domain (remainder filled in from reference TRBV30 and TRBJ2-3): SQTIHQWPATLVQPVGSPLSLECTVEGTSNPNLYWYRQAAGRGLQLLFYSVGIGQISSEVPQNLSASRPQDRQFILSSKKLLLSDSGFYLCAWRMGRGTDTQYFGPGTRLTVL.